This T cell receptor (beta chain) was identified in a study of identical twins (dated by TCRdb to 2016 to 2017). Study-level background: To test whether fetal clonotypes persist, the study used deep sequencing on TCR alpha and beta repertoires from monozygotic twins, unrelated adults of various ages, and cord blood. Replicate twin experiments were performed at different times using different library preparation protocols to rule out contamination. General conclusions and limits of the study: In beta out-of-frame sequences, excess twin sharing was weaker, because having fewer shared sequences lowered the signal-to-noise ratio. Because the same donors could not be followed over many years, conclusions were based on cross-sectional statistical analysis. Out-of-frame TCR alpha sharing in monozygotic twins was systematically underestimated by recombination models, whereas sharing between unrelated individuals was in agreement with the recombination models. Fewer insertions were carried by abundant cord blood beta clonotypes, a similar but weaker trend appeared in young adult naive repertoires, and no such trend appeared in memory repertoires. Out-of-frame TCR alpha sequences shared between twins showed an excess of low generation-probability sequences compared with coincidental sharing between unrelated individuals. Zero-insertion analyses could be partly confounded by invariant T cells such as MAIT and iNKT, though diverse VJ usage argued against such confounding for most clonotypes.

The receptor library was made with 5' RACE. Sequencing was carried out with an Illumina HiSeq 2000. A universal primer binding site was introduced by template switching, and a unique molecular identifier was present in the final cDNA, enabling accurate counting of TCR cDNA molecules. Specific primers in the conserved constant-segment region were used to synthesize first-strand cDNA for the TCR alpha and beta chains. To control for contamination, each cDNA library was double barcoded with a SMART-Mk sample barcode plus Illumina barcodes. Two successive PCR steps introduced TruSeq adapter sequences along with Illumina sample barcodes. The TCR alpha and beta cDNA libraries were sequenced on the Illumina HiSeq platform using custom primers. In the authors' own workflow: Raw reads were processed with MiGEC to extract unique molecular identifiers, and MiXCR was used to determine CDR3 positions. For each individual, recombination models were inferred using an EM algorithm with the repgenHMM and IGoR tools. Shared clonotype analysis was performed with the tcR package in R, normalizing sharing by the product of cloneset sizes. To study raw recombination without the effects of thymic and clonal selection, out-of-frame nonproductive sequences were analyzed. The public reads were reprocessed in TCRdb via fastp at Q25 and MiXCR, keeping in-frame beta chains. When rows share a CDR3 protein, they turn into one entry using the most common DNA and genes. The V and J calls here are based on TCRdb, not the publication. A total of 540,000 or so distinct CDR3 sequences appear in this sample, approximately 20% of them only once. The ten largest clones take up roughly 0.5% of the sample.

Only healthy Caucasian donors were included. Three pairs of female monozygotic twins, all aged roughly 18 to 30 years, made up the twin cohort. Positive isolation kits from Invitrogen were used to isolate the CD4+ and CD8+ T cell populations. The germline V and J ends show losses of 2 bases and 1 base respectively, and no gene match explains 4 bases of the junction. From cysteine to phenylalanine, the CDR3 is 16 amino acids long. CDR3 DNA is the only sequence kept; it has 48 bases, read in frame from the first base. CDR1 SEHNR and CDR2 FQNEAQ were looked up in the germline V gene (reference sequence). This clonotype has ten or more counts. Its specific antigen is unknown. Within one base of it there is no much larger clone, and no base qualities were kept. These data are also associated with another study on yellow fever vaccine responses in identical twins. As noted in the second study: According to the authors, the vaccine-induced T cell response in identical twins seemed to be partly convergent and partly specific to each individual. In identical twins, the study followed T cell clones that responded to the vaccine with precision.

The specimen sequenced was CD4+ T cells sorted from blood. The rearranged segments are TRBV7-9 and TRBJ1-4, with 7 bases aligning to TRBD1. This TCR came from a woman between 18 and 29 years old in good health. CDR3 protein: CASSLPRGITNEKLFF. The sequence in DNA is TGTGCCAGCAGCTTACCCAGGGGGATAACTAATGAAAAACTGTTTTTT.